This T cell receptor beta chain comes out of a study of blood T cells in healthy people across ages. Study-wide findings and caveats: The recorded TCR beta diversity per million T cells decreased in a roughly linear manner with age.

Comment on this clonotype: The antigen is not known.

V was cut by 6 bases and J by 4 bases, with 14 bases left in between. From germline, CDR1 is MRHNA and CDR2 SNTAGT. This CDR3 spans 14 amino acids. A second about 6 to 12 cycle PCR used barcoded and J-beta primers. Each cDNA molecule received a tag from a template-switch adaptor that had 12 random nucleotides. TCRdb processed the 5' RACE reads anew with MiXCR; each CDR3 protein has one entry. The table includes 750,000 to 850,000 distinct CDR3 sequences, around 25% detected once. These data also featured in a second study, about T cells of mothers and their children. From that paper: Slightly higher overlap, not significant, was seen in related mother-child pairs than in unrelated pairs.

The V gene is TRBV6-4, the J gene TRBJ2-3; D is perhaps TRBD1 or TRBD2 (6 bases each). The origin of this receptor is a boy aged 5-17 years in good health. Sequenced material: blood. The CDR3 here is CASSGGGPADTQYF. DNA for the CDR3: TGTGCCAGCAGCGGAGGGGGGCCTGCAGATACGCAGTATTTT.